This TCR beta chain emerged from a study of blood T cell repertoires in COVID-19. Study-wide background: Spain, Italy and the United States supplied samples that represented acute and convalescent COVID-19. T cells, B-cell-depleted T cells, or PBMCs supplied cDNA or gDNA.

Methods used by the authors: Reference gene primer amplification in the assay estimated nucleated cell counts. Profiled with immunoSEQ multiplex PCR; TCRdb holds only in-frame clones, not every one. Clonal size and the V and J genes are those of that table, whereas D and trimming came from the DNA. The table shows nearly 45,000 clones, with 87% occurring only once. The germline V gene encodes CDR1 LGHNT and CDR2 FRNRAP. V shed 4 bases, J shed 4 bases, and the junction held 8 bases outside the gene matches. The CDR3 has 15 residues. The chain couples TRBV12-5 to TRBJ1-2; 8 bases align to TRBD1. Sequencing used peripheral blood. The TCR originated in a woman older than 75 in a cohort sampled during active or convalescent COVID-19. For the CDR3, the DNA is TGTGCTAGTGGTTGGTACCCGGACAGGGTCTATGGCTACACCTTC. The encoded protein is CASGWYPDRVYGYTF.